This TCR beta chain was observed in a study of blood T cell repertoires in COVID-19. Study background: T cells, B-cell-depleted T cells, or PBMCs supplied cDNA or gDNA.

The CDR3 runs 15 residues. Trimming cost V 0 bases and J 7 bases; bases outside gene matches: 5. Germline V gives CDR1 SGDLS, CDR2 YYNGEE. Original processing notes: Nucleated cell number was recorded as an estimate derived from reference gene primer amplification. Some clones are missing from TCRdb's copy, which holds only in-frame ones; the method was immunoSEQ multiplex PCR. From that table come the V and J calls and clone size; the DNA was used to work out D and trimming. This table holds 200,000 to 250,000 clones, around 90% found once. This clone was detected a few times. Specimen: PBMCs or T cells enriched from blood (not recorded which). The genes are TRBV9 and TRBJ2-1; 9 nucleotides line up with TRBD1. This sequence originates from a woman aged 45 to 65 with acute COVID-19. The CDR3 region is CASSVVDRGGNEQFF. The CDR3 region has the DNA TGTGCCAGCAGCGTAGTGGACAGGGGAGGTAATGAGCAGTTCTTC. Full variable domain (remainder filled in from reference TRBV9 and TRBJ2-1): DSGVTQTPKHLITATGQRVTLRCSPRSGDLSVYWYQQSLDQGLQFLIQYYNGEERAKGNILERFSAQQFPDLHSELNLSSLELGDSALYFCASSVVDRGGNEQFFGPGTRLTVL.